The 32 T cell receptor beta chains in this list originate from one sample, sequenced in a study of blood T cell repertoires in COVID-19. This table comes from immunoSEQ multiplex PCR, and its TCRdb copy is limited to in-frame clones, with some not included. Of about 150,000 clones in the sample, 70% to 80% are singletons; the top ten hold 15% to 20%. The sample taken for sequencing was PBMCs or T cells enriched from blood (not recorded which). These TCRs come from a woman between 65 and 79 years old in a cohort exposed to, infected with or recovered from COVID-19 (not recorded which).

The V gene is TRBV19, the J gene TRBJ2-7, with 11 bases that match TRBD1. CDR1 is LNHDA and CDR2 is SQIVND in the germline V gene (reference sequence). The length of the CDR3 is 17 residues. The junction had 14 bases not matched to a gene; V was cut back by 10 bases and J by 0 bases. CDR3: CATLDRDRGSSSYEQYF. The CDR3 nucleotides are TGTGCCACCCTTGACCGGGACAGGGGGTCCAGCTCCTACGAGCAGTACTTC. Full variable domain (outside the CDR3, taken from reference TRBV19 and TRBJ2-7): DGGITQSPKYLFRKEGQNVTLSCEQNLNHDAMYWYRQDPGQGLRLIYYSQIVNDFQKGDIAEGYSVSREKKESFPLTVTSAQKNPTAFYLCATLDRDRGSSSYEQYFGPGTRLTVT.

V gene TRBV24-1 combines with J gene TRBJ1-2; TRBD1 matches 8 bases. Germline assignment: CDR1 KGHDR and CDR2 SFDVKD. Germline trimming cut 3 bases from V and 8 bases from J; bases unmatched to any gene: 7. The length of the CDR3 is 14 residues. The CDR3 here is CATSDPGGAGGYTF. The CDR3 DNA sequence: TGTGCCACCAGTGATCCAGGGGGCGCGGGGGGCTACACCTTC.

There are a few counts of this clone. V usage is TRBV15 and J usage is TRBJ1-1; D unclear. V was pared by 1 base and J by 0 bases, with 6 bases between. The CDR3 extends over 14 amino acids. From germline, CDR1 is LNHNV and CDR2 YYDKDF (reference sequence). The CDR3 sequence: CATSRVRMNTEAFF. The CDR3, as DNA: TGTGCCACCAGCAGAGTCAGAATGAACACTGAAGCTTTCTTT.

In this sample, this clone turned up a few times. V is TRBV4-2 and J is TRBJ2-3, with TRBD2 identical over 10 bases. V lost 1 base, J lost 1 base, and 5 bases stayed unmatched. The CDR3 contains 17 residues. Germline V gene lookup returns CDR1 LGHNA and CDR2 YNFKEQ. The CDR3 spells CASSQGVSGGGTDTQYF. Written as DNA, the CDR3 is TGTGCCAGCAGCCAAGGCGTGAGCGGGGGGGGCACAGATACGCAGTATTTT.

The rearrangement joins TRBV7-9 to TRBJ2-1; 12 bases fit TRBD2. Per the germline V gene, CDR1 is SEHNR and CDR2 is FQNEAQ (reference sequence). The length of the CDR3 is 18 residues. Trimming cost V 5 bases and J 8 bases; bases outside gene matches: 16. Here the CDR3 reads CASSHHRATSGRADEQFF. CDR3 coding DNA: TGTGCCAGCAGCCACCACCGGGCGACTAGCGGGAGAGCGGATGAGCAGTTCTTC.

This chain connects TRBV7-3 to TRBJ2-2; TRBD2 is a possible D gene (5 bases). CDR1 and CDR2 from the germline V gene are SGHTA and FQGTGA. With 10 bases removed from V and 3 bases from J, the gap between germline ends came to 15 bases. This CDR3 has 14 amino acids. CDR3 nucleotide sequence: TGTGCCAAGCGGACTCTAACCCACACCGGGGAGCTGTTTTTT. Protein sequence: CAKRTLTHTGELFF.

The chain has TRBV5-1 and TRBJ2-1; 9 bases are a match to TRBD2. Germline V gives CDR1 SGHRS, CDR2 YFSETQ. This CDR3 has 14 amino acids. The J segment lost 8 bases and the V segment lost 3 bases, leaving 6 bases of the junction unmatched. The CDR3 sequence is CASSSSSGNDEQFF. CDR3 DNA: TGCGCCAGCAGCTCATCTAGCGGGAACGATGAGCAGTTCTTC.

The chain uses TRBV19 and TRBJ1-6, with D unresolved. The CDR3 contains 14 residues. Per the germline V gene, CDR1 is LNHDA and CDR2 is SQIVND (reference sequence). The germline V and J ends were trimmed by 3 bases and 10 bases, with 13 bases remaining between them. CDR3 in amino acids: CASSITGYGSPLHF. In DNA, the CDR3 is TGTGCCAGTAGTATTACCGGGTACGGCTCACCCCTCCACTTT.

The chain uses TRBV9 and TRBJ2-1; D perhaps matches TRBD1 (5 bases). CDR1 is SGDLS, CDR2 YYNGEE, per germline. The ends were cut back, 0 bases at V and 10 bases at J, with 11 bases in the middle. This CDR3 is 13 amino acids long. This CDR3 is CASSVDLTAEQFF. The CDR3 region has the DNA TGTGCCAGCAGCGTAGATTTGACAGCCGAGCAGTTCTTC.

This chain links TRBV19 with TRBJ2-7; tentative D call: TRBD1 (6 bases). CDR3 length: 14 amino acids. Germline CDR1 is LNHDA and CDR2 is SQIVND (reference sequence). Deletions cut 4 bases from V and 3 bases from J, with 13 bases between. CDR3 sequence (DNA): TGTGCCAGTAGTAGAGCGACAGGAGACTACGAGCAGTACTTC. Protein product: CASSRATGDYEQYF.

The rearrangement joins TRBV5-5 to TRBJ2-5; TRBD1 matches at 9 bases. CDR3 length equals 15 residues. CDR1 SGHKS and CDR2 YYEKEE come from the germline V gene (reference sequence). V trimming: 4 bases; J trimming: 5 bases; junction bases outside the gene matches: 9. The CDR3 reads CASSRTGTGSETQYF. The CDR3 DNA sequence: TGTGCCAGCAGCAGAACCGGGACAGGGTCCGAGACCCAGTACTTC.

This chain connects TRBV30 to TRBJ2-7, with 9 bases matching TRBD1. This CDR3 spans 13 amino acids. Germline assignment: CDR1 GTSNPN and CDR2 SVGIG (reference sequence). The V gene end was trimmed by 4 bases and the J gene end by 6 bases; junction bases not matched to a gene: 7. CDR3 region: CAWNPQGASEQYF. Here the CDR3 DNA reads TGTGCCTGGAATCCACAGGGGGCCTCCGAGCAGTACTTC.

The rearrangement joins TRBV12-5 to TRBJ1-4, with 7 bases lining up with TRBD1. Germline CDR1 and CDR2: LGHNT and FRNRAP. The CDR3 consists of 13 residues. V gave up 6 bases and J gave up 8 bases; unmatched junction bases: 6. The CDR3 spells CASGLGTVEKLFF. The CDR3 DNA reads as TGTGCTAGTGGACTGGGGACAGTGGAAAAACTGTTTTTT.

The chain recombines TRBV7-9 with TRBJ2-5; 12 bases are shared with TRBD1. The germline gives CDR1 SEHNR, CDR2 FQNEAQ (reference sequence). The J segment lost 5 bases and the V segment lost 5 bases, leaving 6 bases of the junction unmatched. This CDR3 has 15 residues. CDR3 nucleotide sequence: TGTGCCAGCAGCACGGGACAGGGGGCGTATGAGACCCAGTACTTC. Residues: CASSTGQGAYETQYF.

This clone was seen a few times. V is TRBV28 and J is TRBJ2-2, with a weak D call TRBD2 (6 bases). Germline V lookup: CDR1 MDHEN, CDR2 SYDVKM. V lost 7 bases and J lost 6, with 18 bases in between. The CDR3 has 15 amino acids. The CDR3 loop reads CASTPPGRRAGELFF. The DNA for the CDR3 is TGTGCCAGCACCCCCCCGGGACGGAGGGCCGGGGAGCTGTTTTTT.

The chain joins TRBV18 to TRBJ1-2; 8 bases are a match to TRBD1. Germline V gene lookup returns CDR1 KGHSH and CDR2 LQKENI. The CDR3 has 15 amino acids. J lost 1 base, V lost 6 bases, and 7 bases had no gene match. CDR3 sequence: CASSPGQGDNYGYTF. CDR3 nucleotides: TGTGCCAGCTCTCCCGGACAGGGTGATAACTATGGCTACACCTTC.

The rearrangement uses TRBV6-6 and TRBJ2-7; D is unclear. Trimming took 6 bases from V and 6 from J, leaving 18 bases between them. The CDR3 extends over 14 amino acids. CDR1 and CDR2 from the germline V gene are MNHNY and SVGAGI (reference sequence). The CDR3 reads CASRIAPPVGEQYF. CDR3 in DNA: TGTGCCAGCAGGATAGCCCCCCCGGTCGGCGAGCAGTACTTC.

The chain carries TRBV19 and TRBJ1-1, with D possibly matching TRBD1 (5 bases). The CDR3 is made up of 13 amino acids. Germline assignment: CDR1 LNHDA and CDR2 SQIVND (reference sequence). V dropped 1 base and J dropped 3 bases, with 6 bases sitting between them. The CDR3 region has the DNA TGTGCCAGTAGTATAGCGGGGGACACTGAAGCTTTCTTT. It yields the protein CASSIAGDTEAFF.

This clone appeared a few times. The rearrangement links TRBV7-9 to TRBJ2-5, with 12 positions matching TRBD2. CDR1 is SEHNR, CDR2 FQNEAQ, per germline (reference sequence). The CDR3 runs 16 residues. Trimming took 6 bases from V and 2 from J; bases not matched to a gene: 7. In DNA form, the CDR3 reads TGTGCCAGCAGTCGACGACTAGCGGGAGCTCAAGAGACCCAGTACTTC. Encoded protein: CASSRRLAGAQETQYF.

The chain carries TRBV7-8 and TRBJ2-5; D gene uncertain. V was pared by 1 base and J by 2 bases, with 8 bases between. Germline CDR1 SGHVS, CDR2 FQNEAQ. This CDR3 spans 14 amino acids. The chain's CDR3 is CASSLGEAQETQYF. As DNA, the CDR3 is TGTGCCAGCAGCTTAGGAGAGGCACAAGAGACCCAGTACTTC. Full variable domain (rest looked up from reference TRBV7-8 and TRBJ2-5): GAGVSQSPRYKVAKRGQDVALRCDPISGHVSLFWYQQALGQGPEFLTYFQNEAQLDKSGLPSDRFFAERPEGSVSTLKIQRTQQEDSAVYLCASSLGEAQETQYFGPGTRLLVL.

The chain carries TRBV6-5 and TRBJ1-4; 7 bases are shared with TRBD1. The CDR3 sequence is 14 residues long. Germline V CDR1 and CDR2: MNHEY, SVGAGI. V trimming: 5 bases; J trimming: 7 bases; junction bases outside the gene matches: 7. CDR3 sequence (DNA): TGTGCCAGCAGTCGGAGGGGGCAGGGTGAAAAACTGTTTTTT. Translating gives CASSRRGQGEKLFF.

The CDR3 loop reads CASSQDPGLAGADNEQFF. CDR3 nucleotide sequence: TGCGCCAGCAGCCAAGATCCAGGACTAGCGGGAGCAGACAATGAGCAGTTCTTC. The V call is TRBV4-3, the J call TRBJ2-1; 13 bases agree with TRBD2. V was clipped by 0 bases and J by 5 bases; unmatched bases: 7. The CDR3 totals 18 residues. Germline CDR1 and CDR2: LGHNA and YSLEER.

This clone was recorded a few times. The J gene is TRBJ2-7, the V gene TRBV5-5; D call uncertain. V was cut by 0 bases and J by 1 base, with 5 bases left in between. Germline CDR1 and CDR2: SGHKS and YYEKEE (reference sequence). The CDR3 contains 13 residues. The CDR3, as DNA: TGTGCCAGCAGCTTGGTCAGATCCTACGAGCAGTACTTC. It is translated as CASSLVRSYEQYF.

The chain is built from TRBV20-1 and TRBJ2-7; D call uncertain. Between the trimmed V and J ends, which lost 8 bases and 1 base, there was a span of 6 bases. CDR1 and CDR2 (germline): DFQATT, SNEGSKA (reference sequence). The CDR3 extends over 10 amino acids. Here the CDR3 DNA reads TGCAGTTCCCTTTCCTACGAGCAGTACTTC. It yields the protein CSSLSYEQYF.

The J gene is TRBJ2-1, the V gene TRBV5-1, with 12 bases that match TRBD2. V gave up 4 bases and J gave up 7 bases; unmatched junction bases: 12. Germline values: CDR1 SGHRS, CDR2 YFSETQ. This CDR3 has 17 amino acids. CDR3: CASSRRLAGEKRNEQFF. The CDR3 DNA reads as TGCGCCAGCAGCCGGCGACTAGCGGGAGAGAAGCGGAATGAGCAGTTCTTC.

This clone was picked up one time. The chain has TRBV19 and TRBJ2-1; 7 bases align to TRBD2. With V trimmed by 5 bases and J by 0 bases, 7 bases remained unmatched. The CDR3 is 16 residues long. Germline lookup yields CDR1 LNHDA and CDR2 SQIVND (reference sequence). The CDR3 loop reads CASSRMGGSSYNEQFF. In nucleotides, the CDR3 is TGTGCCAGTAGTCGAATGGGGGGGAGCTCCTACAATGAGCAGTTCTTC.

The rearrangement links TRBV21-1 to TRBJ1-2; the table's D call, TRBD1, has no DNA check behind it. TRBV21-1 corresponds to a pseudogene. This CDR3 spans 16 amino acids. The CDR3 coding sequence is TGTGCCAGCAGCAAACAGTTAAACAGGGGGCAAGGTGGCTACACCTTC. Translation: CASSKQLNRGQGGYTF.

This chain connects TRBV11-1 to TRBJ2-2; D uncertain. The ends were cut back, 3 bases at V and 4 bases at J, with 6 bases in the middle. Germline V lookup: CDR1 SGHAT, CDR2 FQDESV (reference sequence). This CDR3 region has 13 residues. CDR3 bases: TGTGCCAGCAGCTTCCGAGCCACCGGGGAGCTGTTTTTT. Amino acid sequence: CASSFRATGELFF.

The chain uses TRBV11-2 and TRBJ2-5; 8 nucleotides agree with TRBD2. Germline loops: CDR1 SGHAT, CDR2 FQNNGV. The CDR3 has 15 amino acids. With 4 bases clipped from V and 7 bases from J, the junction kept 11 bases outside the gene matches. CDR3 bases: TGTGCCAGCAGCTCGGGCCGGGAGGGCCGGGGGACCCAGTACTTC. Residues: CASSSGREGRGTQYF.

The chain carries TRBV10-2 and TRBJ2-1; 10 positions agree with TRBD2. J gave up 8 bases and V 5 bases, and 3 bases lay outside the gene matches. CDR3 length: 13 amino acids. Per the germline V gene, CDR1 is WSHSY and CDR2 is SAAADI. The CDR3 region has the DNA TGCGCCAGCAGTCTAGCGGGAGCCGATGAGCAGTTCTTC. Its protein product is CASSLAGADEQFF.

J is TRBJ2-1 and V is TRBV18; 9 nucleotides match TRBD1. The CDR3 extends over 17 amino acids. CDR1 is KGHSH and CDR2 is LQKENI in the germline V gene. The V gene end was trimmed by 6 bases and the J gene end by 4 bases; junction bases not matched to a gene: 13. The CDR3 is CASSVTGTGFGYNEQFF. In nucleotides, the CDR3 is TGTGCCAGCTCCGTAACCGGGACAGGGTTCGGTTACAATGAGCAGTTCTTC. Filled out from reference TRBV18 and TRBJ2-1, the complete variable domain reads NAGVMQNPRHLVRRRGQEARLRCSPMKGHSHVYWYRQLPEEGLKFMVYLQKENIIDESGMPKERFSAEFPKEGPSILRIQQVVRGDSAAYFCASSVTGTGFGYNEQFFGPGTRLTVL.

This clone was recorded once. V and J are TRBV5-5 and TRBJ1-6; D remains unclear. Germline values: CDR1 SGHKS, CDR2 YYEKEE (reference sequence). Trimming took off 9 bases at V and 6 bases at J, with 16 bases between the two ends. The CDR3 length is 14 residues. The CDR3 protein is CATSLVTGNSPLHF. In nucleotides, the CDR3 is TGTGCCACCTCTCTAGTGACCGGTAATTCACCCCTCCACTTT.